The T cell receptor beta chain described here comes from a study of OX40 agonist ivuxolimab in advanced cancers. Background on the study: Partial responses were seen in three patients, one with hepatocellular carcinoma and two with cutaneous melanoma.

In regard to this clone: What it binds is not known.

The CDR3 is 14 residues long. Germline CDR1 LNHDA, CDR2 SQIVND (reference sequence). V lost 8 bases, J lost 3 bases, and 11 bases lay in between. The protocol was immunoSEQ multiplex PCR, while the TCRdb copy is restricted to in-frame clones and leaves out a portion. The sample has approximately 74,000 clones; 65% to 80% are singletons. Overall study findings and caveats: The mean number of expanded clones was higher in CD8+ T cells than in CD4+. No antigen was identified for the clonally expanded peripheral T cells. At 0.1 to 3.0 mg/kg, CD4+ and CD8+ blood T cells expanded clonally by week 6.

The chain joins TRBV19 to TRBJ2-6, with no clear D. The TCR was taken from an adult with an advanced solid tumor such as melanoma, head and neck, liver or kidney cancer. Sequencing was performed on CD4+ or CD8+ T cells sorted from blood, taken in a trial of the OX40 agonist ivuxolimab. The CDR3 nucleotides are TGTGCCAGTCTAAAATCTGGTGGGGCCAACGTCCTGACTTTC. This encodes CASLKSGGANVLTF.